This TCR beta chain derives from a study of blood T cell repertoires in COVID-19 (dated by TCRdb to the early 2020s). Regarding the research as a whole: The collaborator samples originated in the United States, Italy and Spain and spanned the acute and convalescent phases of COVID-19. The prospective study material was composed of cDNA or gDNA derived from T cells, B-cell-depleted T cells, or PBMCs. The dataset comprised deeply sampled blood TCRbeta repertoires from subjects exposed to, actively infected with, or recovered from COVID-19. The repertoires were released in a freely available public database meant as a resource for research on the immune response to SARS-CoV-2. Samples came from the ongoing ImmuneRACE study (first 160 participants) plus 1,254 subjects from 6 global collaborators. Sample metadata almost always included a de-identified subject ID, COVID-19 status, age in years and sex. Where HLA class I and class II types were available, the types were taken from metadata supplied by the sample provider, not from assay-based typing.

Each collaborating institution followed its own protocols to collect whole blood in K2EDTA tubes. For TCRbeta analysis, collaborators shipped samples in one of three forms: frozen whole blood, isolated PBMCs, or DNA extracted from either of those sample types. On the study overall, not on this receptor specifically: The amount of clinical and demographic metadata varied by source and participant and was provided uncurated.

Regarding this clone: Its recognized antigen is unknown. Base qualities are not at hand, and no much larger clone is one base apart.

TCRbeta CDR3 regions were amplified from genomic DNA by means of the immunoSEQ Assay, a bias-controlled multiplex PCR. The authors processed their data as follows. Nucleated cell counts per sample were estimated from amplification of reference gene primers within the assay. Sequence reads were collapsed and filtered to measure the absolute abundance of every unique TCRbeta CDR3 rearrangement. Productive Simpson clonality was computed per sample as the square root of Simpson's diversity index over productive rearrangements. TCRdb holds this immuneACCESS table with in-frame rearrangements only. Some clones are missing; in checked studies, unresolved V genes explain under half, and the rest has no known cause. Clone size and V and J calls were adopted from that table, with D and trimming inferred from the DNA. In this sample the table shows 55,000 to 75,000 clones, less than 85% of which occur a single time. The ten largest make up around 16% of the sample.

This clonotype originated in a man older than 75 with active COVID-19. The sequencing sample was made of peripheral blood.

The base sequence is TGTGCCAGCTCACCAGGGACTAAGACCAATGAGGGGGCCAACGTCCTGACTTTC. It is translated as CASSPGTKTNEGANVLTF. The sequence is built from TRBV18 and TRBJ2-6; TRBD2 matches 7 bases in the middle. The germline V gene yields KGHSH for CDR1 and LQKENI for CDR2. The germline V and J ends show losses of 2 bases and 4 bases respectively, and no gene match explains 11 bases of the junction. The CDR3 sequence holds 18 residues, the cysteine and phenylalanine included. The read is trimmed to its CDR3 DNA, 54 bases read in frame from base 1.